This T cell receptor beta chain was captured in a study of PD-L1 blockade in urothelial cancer. Study-level background: As for prior chemotherapy regimens, patients had received 0 to 3.

This CDR3 has 13 amino acids. The V gene's germline CDR1 is WSHSY and CDR2 SAAADI. The V gene lost 2 bases and the J gene lost 5 bases, with 9 bases spanning the gap. Regarding time point: pretreatment peripheral blood. The table came from immunoSEQ multiplex PCR; TCRdb's copy has only in-frame clones and leaves some out. This sample has fewer than 75,000 clones; roughly nine tenths occur once, and the top ten carry 4.5% to 5%. The TCR sequence derives from a man in his 70s with urothelial cancer. The V call is TRBV10-2, the J call TRBJ1-1; D call uncertain. The input for sequencing was PBMCs, taken around atezolizumab (anti-PD-L1) treatment. CDR3 sequence (DNA): TGCGCCAGCAGTGAGCCACCAGGAACTGAAGCTTTCTTT. It codes for CASSEPPGTEAFF.